The sequence of this T cell receptor beta chain was determined in a study of identical twins. The CDR3 runs 14 residues. V lost 0 bases to trimming and J lost 10 bases, with 17 bases between them. Germline V gene sequence: CDR1 SGHRS, CDR2 YFSETQ. TCRdb independently ran MiXCR on the 5' RACE reads; one entry per CDR3 protein. The sample consists of about 1.7 million distinct CDR3 sequences, under 35% of them appearing once. The donors were all healthy and Caucasian. As regards this clonotype: Its antigen is not known.

Study-level findings and limits: Within twin pairs, the out-of-frame alpha sequences they shared showed excess low generation probability. For cord blood, abundant beta clonotypes had fewer insertions, unlike memory repertoires, which showed none.

Sequenced material: cord blood. This chain links TRBV5-1 with TRBJ2-7; possible D gene TRBD2, 7 bases. This clonotype was obtained from a newborn girl in good health. The CDR3 region has the DNA TGCGCCAGCAGCTTGGAGACGGGGGGCAATGATCAGTACTTC. Translated: CASSLETGGNDQYF.